This T cell receptor beta chain was captured in a study of shared clonotypes between healthy human individuals. Study findings and constraints: Larger estimated richness was generally seen in naive subsets than in memory subsets.

In regard to this clone: Its antigen is still unknown.

TCRdb's table, derived via immunoSEQ multiplex PCR, lists solely in-frame clones and lacks some. The repertoire has over 1.5 million clones, approximately 98% of them found once; the top ten carry 0.4% to 0.55%. This clonotype was obtained from a young man in good health. The sample taken for sequencing was naive CD4+ T cells sorted from blood. Specified subset: CD45RA+ positively selected.

This CDR3 is CASSQDRVEQYF. For the CDR3, the DNA is TGCGCCAGCAGCCAAGATCGGGTCGAGCAGTACTTC. The chain uses TRBV4-1 and TRBJ2-7; D is unclear. The V end was cut by 0 bases, the J end by 6 bases, with 6 bases between. The CDR3 contains 12 residues. CDR1 MGHRA and CDR2 YSYEKL come from the germline V gene.